Below, one T cell receptor beta chain is given with its context. What antigen it recognizes has not been identified. No qualities accompany the bases; no much larger clone lies one base away. The data belong to a study of cytomegalovirus exposure and HLA in healthy donors (TCRdb year 2017). With regard to the full study: In an earlier analysis of roughly 500 of the donors, roughly 300 Gb of sequence data and 90 million to 120 million unique TCR beta sequences from 180 million or so T cells were reported. The study combined high-throughput TCR immunosequencing, statistical association of individual TCRs with disease status, and machine learning to predict cytomegalovirus infection status. The study used immunosequencing to profile the T cell repertoires of several hundred subjects and linked those repertoires to cytomegalovirus serostatus. An earlier analysis of several hundred of the donors applied high-throughput TCR beta sequencing to assess whether each TCR beta V gene segment acted as functional or pseudogenic. In the later analysis, no new phenotypic data were used to find candidate immune exposures; instead, reliance was placed on TCR beta sequences and their occurrence across donors. Along with the 666-subject first cohort, a separate validation cohort of 120 different subjects was used. Because of strong linkage in the cohort, roughly five DR-DQ haplotypes were treated as single units for association and clustering. A later analysis re-analyzed previously published TCR beta repertoires from 666 donors and added high-resolution HLA genotyping to study TCR occurrence patterns. Class I and class II HLA loci were covered by the typing at four-digit resolution. Typing coverage differed by locus: A, B, C, DRB1 and DQB1 were typed in about 629-640 donors, DQA1 in 500 to 550, DPA1 in nearly 610, and DPB1 in around 490. Of the approximately 400 genotyped donors, approximately 82% fell in the genetic ancestry cluster associated with self-reported Caucasian donors. Donor age, sex, ethnicity and CMV serostatus were compiled together with the repertoire data. The aim of the study was to test whether cataloging public T cell receptors could identify signatures of past pathogen exposure. In a later genetic analysis, genome-wide SNP genotypes for about three fifths of the 666 donors were used, and that subset was treated as a discovery cohort. Every repertoire in the discovery cohort had been generated on one and the same sequencing platform. Roughly 300 gigabases of sequencing data and 80 million or so unique TCR sequences were included in an early release covering about 620 HLA-typed donors. Among some 410 genotyped donors of the cohort, an average of approximately 200,000 unique TCR beta nucleotide sequences was sequenced per donor, of which about 19% were non-productive. General study outcomes and caveats: Because counts were too low, about 15 rarely observed V segments, including chromosome 9 orphons, were left out of the earlier analysis of a few hundred of the donors. A later genetic analysis reported fewer N-insertions in productive TCRs among donors in an Asian-associated ancestry cluster than the roughly 720-donor mean. In a later analysis, 16,951 TCR beta sequences were associated with specific HLA alleles at a false discovery rate of 0.05. The study listed approximately 150 TCR beta chains as associated with cytomegalovirus. A further reported finding was that TCR beta sequences accurately predicted the HLA-A and HLA-B alleles for most subjects in the first cohort. It was suggested by the authors that the approach could potentially be generalized to other disease states and immunological phenotypes. A later analysis found that most CMV-associated TCR beta chains appeared HLA-restricted, with HLA associations seemingly driven largely by CMV exposure. The classifier was reported to diagnose cytomegalovirus status with high specificity and sensitivity in both the original cohort and the validation cohort. A later analysis found that TCR association rates varied across HLA loci, with DRB1 alleles showing the most associated TCRs and HLA-C alleles the fewest. HLA typing was unavailable for some donors at each locus, so association tests used only the typed subset. In a later genetic analysis, a missense DCLRE1C variant was associated with V-gene and J-gene trimming of TCR beta chains, and the association was replicated in an independent cohort. Only TCR beta chains were sequenced in this cohort, and the absence of alpha or paired-chain data limited detectable features. Linkage disequilibrium might explain the correlated functional status among segregating V segments, but an unknown experimental factor could not be ruled out. A few of the identified cytomegalovirus-associated TCR beta chains were confirmed in vitro to be specific for cytomegalovirus antigens. The sequencing pipeline was judged likely to have produced a cluster of highly shared sequence variants as a technical artifact. The only immune exposure information available for the cohort was CMV serostatus. Some IMGT-functional V segments, including TRBV6-2 and TRBV6-3, could not be told apart with the 87-base-pair reads, so those segments were excluded. When HLA alleles, especially DR and DQ, strongly co-occurred, TCR associations were difficult to assign to individual alleles. A later analysis reported that several top co-occurrence clusters appeared linked to parvovirus B19, influenza, CMV and Epstein-Barr virus. While some public TCRs were present in many individuals, most TCR sequences turned up only very rarely across donors. Compared with equally common non-associated chains, HLA-associated TCR beta chains in a later analysis were more clonally expanded and had lower generation probabilities. Broadly in line with IMGT annotations, most TCR beta V segments showed up in productive rearrangements about 90% or about 30% of the time in an earlier analysis of a few hundred of the donors. The presence/absence analyses assumed that sequencing depth was roughly uniform across donors, and that assumption may not be true.

The cohort consisted of 650 to 850 healthy bone marrow donors. At the time of sampling, all cohort members were nominally healthy, though unrecorded immune exposures were likely present. The donor was CMV seropositive and belonged to the group of 250 to 300 seropositive cohort members. Each donor provided a peripheral blood sample, and peripheral blood mononuclear cells were used for TCR beta sequencing. The Qiagen DNeasy Blood Extraction Kit was used to extract genomic DNA from the blood cell samples. Receptors were amplified or captured by the immunoSEQ multiplex PCR assay. For the multiplex PCR, a mixture combining 60 forward primers for TCR Vbeta segments and 13 reverse primers for TCR Jbeta segments was used. A multiplex PCR assay on genomic DNA amplified the CDR3 region of rearranged TCR beta genes. On the Illumina HiSeq System, the amplified TCR beta libraries were sequenced as 87-base-pair reads. As for how the authors treated the data: Across the 666 repertoires, a later analysis counted tens of millions of unique TCR beta chains, around 11 million of which were shared by at least two donors. Raw reads were error-corrected and collapsed into unique sequences by a nearest-neighbor algorithm in which closely related sequences were merged to remove PCR and sequencing errors. CDR3 sequences were aligned to IMGT reference sequences to assign V, D and J gene segments. For a sequence to be retained, at least a six-nucleotide match to both a V gene segment and a J gene segment was required. A rearrangement was called productive if the CDR3 had no stop codons and remained in frame with V and J, and every other rearrangement was called non-productive. CDR3 was defined according to IMGT convention as the region running from the second conserved V-encoded cysteine to the conserved J-encoded phenylalanine. In an earlier analysis of 550 to 650 of the donors, sequences lacking an unambiguous match to a single V gene segment were excluded. In an earlier analysis of a few hundred of the donors, V segments were called functional above 56.7% productive rearrangements and were called segregating when the between-donor standard deviation exceeded 5%. A statistical classification framework was built for diagnosing cytomegalovirus status from the catalog of TCR beta chain sequences. V and J gene assignment, in a later analysis, came from comparing TCR nucleotide sequences with IMGT/GENE-DB human TR gene sequences. A later analysis assigned CDR3 sequences and most-parsimonious VDJ recombination scenarios with the TCRdist pipeline. In a later analysis, each TCR beta chain was defined by its CDR3 amino acid sequence together with its V-gene family, and reads without a unique V-gene family were excluded. A later analysis removed 500 to 650 highly shared, low-generation-probability nucleotide sequences to deal with suspected cross-contamination and a sequencing artifact. For each public chain, a later analysis derived a clonal expansion index from normalized ranks of inferred template counts within each repertoire. In a later analysis, generation probabilities were computed with a VDJ recombination model fitted to out-of-frame rearrangements, and the resulting probabilities were checked against IGoR. A later analysis scored TCR-TCR, TCR-HLA and TCR-CMV co-occurrence with hypergeometric tests, applying a repertoire-size bias correction to TCR pairs. A later analysis estimated false discovery rates by permuting HLA or CMV assignments 20 times. In a later analysis, co-occurring TCRs were grouped using DBSCAN, and TCRdist sequence similarity was added for clustering within HLA-allele-positive subsets. Co-occurrence clustering excluded repertoires with fewer than 30,000 or more than 120,000 public chains, plus five with anomalous nucleotide sharing. Here the immuneACCESS table is served through TCRdb, limited to in-frame sequences with V and J called. Missing clones are a known gap in these copies; in checked studies unresolved V genes cover under half, and the rest lacks a known reason. V and J calls and clone size are those listed in that table; D and trimming were worked out from the DNA. For this sample the table gives 95,000 to 150,000 clones, of which around three quarters were detected only once. The ten largest make up less than 6% of the sample.

CDR1 is given as LNHNV and CDR2 as YYDKDF, both from the germline V gene (reference sequence). Trimming takes 4 bases from V and 5 bases from J, and the germline ends sit 8 bases apart. CDR3 length: 12 amino acids, cysteine to phenylalanine. Kept here is only the CDR3 DNA, which spans 36 bases and is read in frame from base 1. Sequencing input: PBMCs. The rearranged segments are TRBV15 and TRBJ1-2; the D gene is possibly TRBD1, with 5 bases matching. The TCR originated in a man aged 18 to 35 in good health and CMV-seropositive. The nucleotides read TGTGCCACCAGCACGAGACAGTATGGCTACACCTTC. It encodes CATSTRQYGYTF.